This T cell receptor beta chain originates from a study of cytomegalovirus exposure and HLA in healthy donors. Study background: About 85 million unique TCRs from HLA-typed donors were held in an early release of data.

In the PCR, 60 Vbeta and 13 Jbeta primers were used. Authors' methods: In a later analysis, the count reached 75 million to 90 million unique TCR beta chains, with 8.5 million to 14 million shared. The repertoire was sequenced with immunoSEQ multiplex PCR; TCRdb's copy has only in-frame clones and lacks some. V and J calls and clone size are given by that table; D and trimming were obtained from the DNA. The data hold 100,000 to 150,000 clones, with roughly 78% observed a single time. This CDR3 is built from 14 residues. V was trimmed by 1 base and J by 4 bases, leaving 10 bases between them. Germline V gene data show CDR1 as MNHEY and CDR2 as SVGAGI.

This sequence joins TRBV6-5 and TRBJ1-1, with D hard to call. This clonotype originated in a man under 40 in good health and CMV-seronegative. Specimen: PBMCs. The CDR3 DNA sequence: TGTGCCAGCAGTTACTTCCGGGGAGGCACTGAAGCTTTCTTT. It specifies CASSYFRGGTEAFF.